A selection of T cell receptor beta chains follows, all from one sample in a study of brain metastases from non-small cell lung cancer. Generated by immunoSEQ multiplex PCR, the TCRdb table keeps only in-frame clones and is missing some. The repertoire holds a few hundred clones, with 80% to 90% as singletons. The sequencing sample was made of tumor-adjacent normal tissue. The receptor set was obtained from a donor aged 40 or older with non-small cell lung cancer. Each CDR3 is given with its conserved first and last residue. A D gene is named only where the DNA matches it firmly. Clone sizes are given selectively: once, few, many, or a class where the clone is expanded.

J	V	size	D	CDR3	DNA
TRBJ2-7	TRBV6-6	once	.	CASAGRPYEQYF	TGTGCCAGCGCGGGGAGGCCCTACGAGCAGTACTTC
TRBJ1-1	TRBV30	.	TRBD1	CAWSDGQGRKLNTEAFF	TGTGCCTGGAGTGATGGACAGGGTAGAAAGCTGAACACTGAAGCTTTCTTT
TRBJ1-1	TRBV11-2	.	TRBD1	CASSWGQMNTEAFF	TGTGCCAGCAGCTGGGGACAGATGAACACTGAAGCTTTCTTT
TRBJ2-1	TRBV12-5	.	.	CASGLGQSPYNEQFF	TGTGCTAGTGGTTTGGGACAGTCCCCCTACAATGAGCAGTTCTTC
TRBJ2-3	TRBV6-6	once	.	CASFDGRQYF	TGTGCCAGCTTCGACGGAAGGCAGTATTTT
TRBJ2-1	TRBV5-1	.	TRBD2	CASSLSSSGGHWPEQFF	TGCGCCAGCAGCCTGTCCTCTAGCGGGGGGCACTGGCCTGAGCAGTTCTTC
TRBJ2-6	TRBV18	.	.	CASSLRRTFTSRTNVLTF	TGTGCCAGCTCACTACGCAGGACATTTACAAGTCGGACCAACGTCCTGACTTTC
TRBJ2-3	TRBV10-1	.	.	CASSEGLLTDTQYF	TGCGCCAGCAGTGAGGGACTACTCACAGATACGCAGTATTTT
TRBJ2-7	TRBV7-2	.	.	CASSLDASYEQYF	TGTGCCAGCAGCTTAGACGCCTCCTACGAGCAGTACTTC
TRBJ2-1	TRBV2	.	.	CASKEQGPGNEQFF	TGTGCCAGCAAAGAACAGGGTCCTGGAAATGAGCAGTTCTTC
TRBJ1-4	TRBV5-1	few	TRBD1	CASSSSGTGVEKLFF	TGCGCCAGCAGCTCCTCCGGGACAGGGGTTGAAAAACTGTTTTTT
TRBJ2-1	TRBV20-1	.	.	CSASGEEQFF	TGCAGTGCTTCAGGGGAGGAGCAGTTCTTC
TRBJ2-2	TRBV7-6	.	.	CASSLARTTGELFF	TGTGCCAGCAGCTTAGCTAGGACCACCGGGGAGCTGTTTTTT
TRBJ2-5	TRBV11-1	.	TRBD2	CASSRRLAGAQKTQYF	TGTGCCAGCAGCCGTCGACTAGCGGGGGCCCAAAAGACCCAGTACTTC
TRBJ2-5	TRBV10-2	.	.	CASSDNEQETQYF	TGCGCCAGCAGTGACAACGAACAAGAGACCCAGTACTTC
TRBJ1-1	TRBV25-1	.	.	CASRSGGINTEAFF	TGTGCCAGCAGGTCCGGAGGGATAAACACTGAAGCTTTCTTT
TRBJ1-1	TRBV21-1	.	.	CASTDAWEGAFEAFF	TGTGCCAGCACCGACGCGTGGGAGGGGGCCTTTGAAGCTTTCTTT
TRBJ2-1	TRBV29-1	.	TRBD1	CSVTGVRDNEQFF	TGCAGCGTCACAGGGGTTCGCGACAATGAGCAGTTCTTC
TRBJ2-5	TRBV7-9	.	TRBD2	CASNLDRVLAGGETQYF	TGTGCCAGCAACTTAGATCGGGTGCTAGCGGGAGGGGAGACCCAGTACTTC
TRBJ2-1	TRBV4-1	few	TRBD2	CASSQVVGGIYNEQFF	TGCGCCAGCAGCCAAGTGGTGGGAGGGATATACAATGAGCAGTTCTTC
TRBJ2-1	TRBV12-3/TRBV12-4	.	.	CASSLNHGNEQFF	TGTGCCAGCAGTTTAAACCATGGCAATGAGCAGTTCTTC
TRBJ2-4	TRBV29-1	once	.	CSVAGLGGPPDIQYF	TGCAGCGTTGCGGGATTAGGCGGGCCTCCTGACATTCAGTACTTC
TRBJ2-1	TRBV9	.	TRBD2	CASSVGLAGGPREQFF	TGTGCCAGCAGCGTAGGCCTAGCGGGAGGGCCCAGGGAGCAGTTCTTC
TRBJ2-2	TRBV27	.	TRBD2	CASSSAGTSASTGELFF	TGTGCCAGCAGTTCGGCCGGGACTAGCGCCTCCACCGGGGAGCTGTTTTTT